The present T cell receptor beta chain was sequenced within a study of vaccination and CD4 T cells after COVID-19. Study-level background: Cultures serving as controls received a peptide pool (CEFX or HIV-1 Nef) or no peptide.

With respect to this clonotype: Its antigen remains unidentified.

Oncomine TCR Beta short-read sequencing was applied to DNA from cultured CD4+ T cells. TCRdb recomputed calls from the PCR reads with MiXCR, one row per CDR3 protein. Among around 15,000 distinct CDR3 sequences listed, about 45% were seen once. Documented treatment: approximately 9-day PBMC culture with coronavirus spike peptide pools or control peptides (ViraFEST assay). The CDR3 length is 14 residues. V lost 2 bases to trimming and J lost 4 bases, with 11 bases between them. Per the germline V gene, CDR1 is SGHTA and CDR2 is FQGNSA. The sequence was collected from a human donor who had recovered from COVID-19. The chain recombines TRBV7-2 with TRBJ2-5, with a weak D call TRBD2 (5 bases). The specimen comprised CD4+ T cells from blood, cultured in vitro, sampled after SARS-CoV-2 vaccination. CDR3 region: CASSLQSGGETQYF. CDR3 DNA sequence: TGTGCCAGCAGCTTACAGTCCGGAGGAGAGACCCAGTACTTC.